The clone carrying this TCR beta chain showed up just a few times. Primers: 60 Vbeta forward and 13 Jbeta reverse. Clones were sequenced by immunoSEQ multiplex PCR, and TCRdb holds only the in-frame ones, with some missing. This table has over 35,000 clones, 50% to 75% appearing once. The entry originates in a study of cytomegalovirus exposure and HLA in healthy donors. The receptor was derived from a human donor in good health. Source material: PBMCs.

CDR3 in amino acids: CASRSSSYNEQFF. The CDR3, as DNA: TGTGCCAGCAGATCCAGCTCCTACAATGAGCAGTTCTTC. The chain joins TRBV6-5 to TRBJ2-1; D gene ambiguous. The CDR3 loop spans 13 amino acids. Trimming shortened V by 6 bases and J by 0 bases, and 6 bases separated the two germline ends. Germline lookup yields CDR1 MNHEY and CDR2 SVGAGI.